What follows is one T cell receptor (beta chain) and its context. The target of this receptor is not known. No clone much larger than this one lies a single base away; base qualities are absent. The entry originates in a study of blood T cell repertoires in COVID-19 (dated by TCRdb to about 2020). Background on the whole study: Samples from collaborators originated in the United States, Italy and Spain and spanned both the acute and convalescent phases of COVID-19. The prospective study material was composed of cDNA or gDNA derived from T cells, B-cell-depleted T cells, or PBMCs. Subjects who had been exposed to COVID-19, were actively infected with it, or had recovered from it provided the deeply sampled blood TCRbeta repertoires that made up the dataset. The repertoires were released in a freely available public database meant as a resource for research on the immune response to SARS-CoV-2. Samples were obtained from the ongoing ImmuneRACE study (first 160 participants) and from about 1,300 subjects provided by 6 global collaborators. Sample metadata almost always included a de-identified subject ID, COVID-19 status, age in years and sex. Where available, HLA class I and class II types were obtained from metadata supplied by the sample provider rather than from assay-based typing. What the work shows at the level of the full study, not this receptor alone: How much clinical and demographic metadata was included differed by source and by participant, and the metadata was provided uncurated.

Whole blood was collected in K2EDTA tubes by collaborating institutions according to the institutions' own protocols. For TCRbeta analysis, collaborator samples were shipped as frozen whole blood, as isolated PBMCs, or as DNA extracted from either sample type. TCRbeta CDR3 regions were amplified from genomic DNA by means of the immunoSEQ Assay, a bias-controlled multiplex PCR. Concerning the study's data processing: The number of nucleated cells in each sample was estimated from the amplification of reference gene primers within the assay. To quantify the absolute abundance of each unique TCRbeta CDR3 rearrangement, sequence reads were collapsed and filtered. For each sample, productive Simpson clonality was calculated as the square root of Simpson's diversity index over productive rearrangements. TCRdb took this table from immuneACCESS and kept in-frame rearrangements with V and J called. Such tables lack part of the clones; where checked against another copy, unresolved V genes explain under half of the gap, and the rest is unexplained. That table is the source of V, J and clone size, and D and trimming were worked out from the DNA. The sample table holds 54,000 or so clones, of which about four fifths were seen once. The ten largest clones represent approximately 3.6% of the sample.

The trim is 4 bases for V and 0 bases for J, with a gap of 10 bases between the germline ends. The CDR3 holds 15 amino acids from the cysteine to the phenylalanine. The retained sequence is limited to the CDR3, 45 bases, with the frame set at the first base. From the germline V gene, CDR1 is SGHRS and CDR2 is YFSETQ. The sequence derives from a woman over 75 with acute or convalescent COVID-19. The sequenced sample consisted of peripheral blood. The chain is assembled from TRBV5-1 and TRBJ2-2, and perhaps TRBD1 as D gene, on 5 matching bases. This receptor carries the CDR3 CASSRTGTNTGELFF. The bases are TGCGCCAGCAGCCGTACAGGAACGAACACCGGGGAGCTGTTTTTT.